The sequence of this T cell receptor beta chain was determined in a study of T-cell reconstitution after alpha-beta-depleted transplantation in children. The library targeted TCRbeta and was prepared with unique molecular identifiers. TCRdb reanalysed the PCR reads using MiXCR and keeps one entry per CDR3 protein. Counted here are some 200,000 distinct CDR3 sequences, just under 6.5% occurring once; the ten biggest clones make up roughly 4.7%. Germline V lookup: CDR1 LGHDT, CDR2 YNNKEL (reference sequence). The CDR3 extends over 15 amino acids. V was clipped by 0 bases and J by 6 bases, with 12 bases between them. Study-wide points: A year had passed since transplant, and T-cell counts and diversity by then came mostly from newly produced T cells. Diversity of TCRbeta at day 60 was high in some patients, arising from surviving recipient T cells and thymic progenitors. Several hundred expanded graft clones reportedly supplied alpha-beta T cells about two months after transplant.

This clonotype has ten or more counts. Its antigen is undetermined. Source: PBMCs, taken before TCRalphabeta/CD19-depleted stem cell transplant. The receptor was isolated from a girl under three years old with combined immunodeficiency, due to receive a stem cell transplant. The genes are TRBV3-1 and TRBJ2-1; D might be TRBD1 or TRBD2, each matching 5 bases. The chain's CDR3 is CASSQDGAPRNEQFF. The CDR3, as DNA: TGTGCCAGCAGCCAAGACGGGGCTCCCCGCAATGAGCAGTTCTTC.